This entry is about one TCR beta chain. As it was prepared, the TCRbeta library received unique molecular identifiers. MiXCR, run by TCRdb on the PCR reads, gives a single entry per CDR3 protein. The sample comprises 170,000 or so distinct CDR3 sequences, about 6.4% of which are singletons, and around 2.7% rests with the top ten. CDR3 size: 14 residues. V dropped 5 bases and J dropped 8; count of bases not matched to a gene: 11. CDR1 SGHTA and CDR2 FQGNSA come from the germline V gene. This specimen belongs to a study of T-cell reconstitution after alpha-beta-depleted transplantation in children. This chain uses TRBV7-2 with TRBJ1-2; 7 nucleotides match TRBD1. The material sequenced was PBMCs from the stem cell graft donor, taken from the stem cell graft. This TCR was recovered from a human donor who donated a stem cell graft to a child with Wiskott-Aldrich syndrome. The CDR3 region is CASSVGTDGGGYTF. The CDR3, as DNA: TGTGCCAGCAGCGTTGGGACAGACGGTGGGGGCTACACCTTC.